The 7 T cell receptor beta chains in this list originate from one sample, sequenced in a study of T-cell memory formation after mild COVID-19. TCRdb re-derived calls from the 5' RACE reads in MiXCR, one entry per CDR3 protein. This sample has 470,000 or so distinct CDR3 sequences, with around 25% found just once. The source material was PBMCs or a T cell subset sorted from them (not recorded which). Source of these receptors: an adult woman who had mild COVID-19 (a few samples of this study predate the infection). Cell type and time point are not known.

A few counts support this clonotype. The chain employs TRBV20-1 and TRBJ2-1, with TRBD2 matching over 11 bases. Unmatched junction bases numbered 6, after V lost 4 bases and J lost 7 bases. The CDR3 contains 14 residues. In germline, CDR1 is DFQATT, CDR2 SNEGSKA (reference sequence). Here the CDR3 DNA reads TGCAGTGCTAAAGTTAGCGGGGGGGCAAATGAGCAGTTCTTC. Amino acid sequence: CSAKVSGGANEQFF.

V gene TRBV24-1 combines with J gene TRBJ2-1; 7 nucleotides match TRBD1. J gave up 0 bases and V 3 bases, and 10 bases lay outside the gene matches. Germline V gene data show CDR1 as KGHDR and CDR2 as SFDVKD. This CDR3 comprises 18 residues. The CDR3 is CATSDPRADRVSYNEQFF. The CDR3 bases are TGTGCCACCAGTGATCCGCGCGCAGACAGGGTCTCCTACAATGAGCAGTTCTTC.

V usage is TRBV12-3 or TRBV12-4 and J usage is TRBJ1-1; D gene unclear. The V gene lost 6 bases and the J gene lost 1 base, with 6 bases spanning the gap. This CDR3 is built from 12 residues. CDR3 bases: TGTGCCAGCAGACGACAGAACACTGAAGCTTTCTTT. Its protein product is CASRRQNTEAFF.

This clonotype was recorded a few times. The CDR3 DNA reads as TGTGCCAGCAGTTACCCTGCGGGAGCGAGCGTCTACGAGCAGTACTTC. It yields the protein CASSYPAGASVYEQYF. The rearrangement joins TRBV6-6 to TRBJ2-7; 7 nucleotides align to TRBD2. The CDR3 loop spans 16 amino acids. Losses at the gene ends were 2 bases for V and 3 bases for J; bases not matched to a gene: 10. In germline, CDR1 is MNHNY, CDR2 SVGAGI (reference sequence).

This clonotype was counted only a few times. The CDR3 DNA reads TGCGCCAGCAGCTCAAGTCCGGCCCAGAGCTACGAGCAGTACTTC. Its translation: CASSSSPAQSYEQYF. The chain has TRBV5-1 and TRBJ2-7; D is unclear. The CDR3 extends over 15 amino acids. Germline CDR1 is SGHRS and CDR2 is YFSETQ. V lost 3 bases and J 3 bases, leaving 16 bases between the germline ends.

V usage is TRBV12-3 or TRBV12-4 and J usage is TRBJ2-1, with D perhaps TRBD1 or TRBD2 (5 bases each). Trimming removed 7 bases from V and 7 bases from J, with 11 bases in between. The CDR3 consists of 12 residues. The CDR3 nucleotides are TGTGCCAGCAAGCCCGAGGGGAATGAGCAGTTCTTC. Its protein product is CASKPEGNEQFF.

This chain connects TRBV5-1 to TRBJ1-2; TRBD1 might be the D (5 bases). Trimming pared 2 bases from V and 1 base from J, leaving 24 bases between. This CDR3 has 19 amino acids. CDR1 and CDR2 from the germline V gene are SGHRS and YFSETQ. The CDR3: CASSFSHPPDSLLNYGYTF. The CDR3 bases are TGCGCCAGCAGCTTCTCTCACCCCCCAGACAGCCTACTTAACTATGGCTACACCTTC.